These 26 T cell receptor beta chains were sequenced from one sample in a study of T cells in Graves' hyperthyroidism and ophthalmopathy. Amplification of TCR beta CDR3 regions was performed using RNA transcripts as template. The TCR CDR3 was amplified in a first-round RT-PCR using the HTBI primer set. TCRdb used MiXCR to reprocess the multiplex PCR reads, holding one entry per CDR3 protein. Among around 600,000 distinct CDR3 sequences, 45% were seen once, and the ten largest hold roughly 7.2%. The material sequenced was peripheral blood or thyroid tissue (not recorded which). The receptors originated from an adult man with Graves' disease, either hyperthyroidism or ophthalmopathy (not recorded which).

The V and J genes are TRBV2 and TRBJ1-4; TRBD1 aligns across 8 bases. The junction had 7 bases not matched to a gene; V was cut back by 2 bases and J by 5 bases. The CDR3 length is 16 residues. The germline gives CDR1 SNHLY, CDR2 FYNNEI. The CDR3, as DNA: TGTGCCAGCAGTGAAATGACAGGGGTGGACAATGAAAAACTGTTTTTT. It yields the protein CASSEMTGVDNEKLFF.

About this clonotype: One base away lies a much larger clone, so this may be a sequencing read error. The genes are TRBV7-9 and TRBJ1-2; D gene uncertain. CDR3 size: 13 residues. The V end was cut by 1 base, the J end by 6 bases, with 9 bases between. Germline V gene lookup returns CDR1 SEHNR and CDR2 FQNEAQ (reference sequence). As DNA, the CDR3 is TGTGCCAGCAGCTTAGTCCTGAACCATGGCTACACCTTC. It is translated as CASSLVLNHGYTF.

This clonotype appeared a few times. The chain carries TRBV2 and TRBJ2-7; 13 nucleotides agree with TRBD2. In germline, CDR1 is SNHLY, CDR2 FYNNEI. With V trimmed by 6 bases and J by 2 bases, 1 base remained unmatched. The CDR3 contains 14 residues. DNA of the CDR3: TGTGCCAGCAGAGGGACTAGCGGGGCCTACGAGCAGTACTTC. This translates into CASRGTSGAYEQYF.

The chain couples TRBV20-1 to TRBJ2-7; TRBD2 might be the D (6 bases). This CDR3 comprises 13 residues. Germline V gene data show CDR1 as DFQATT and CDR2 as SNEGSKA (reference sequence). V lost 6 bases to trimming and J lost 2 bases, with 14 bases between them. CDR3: CSAGRGETYEQYF. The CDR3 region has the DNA TGCAGTGCCGGGCGGGGCGAAACCTACGAGCAGTACTTC.

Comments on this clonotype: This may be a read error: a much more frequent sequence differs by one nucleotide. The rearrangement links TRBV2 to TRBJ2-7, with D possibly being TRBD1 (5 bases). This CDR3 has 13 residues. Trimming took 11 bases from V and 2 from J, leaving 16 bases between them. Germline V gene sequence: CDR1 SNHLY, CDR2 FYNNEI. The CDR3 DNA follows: TGTGCCGCCAGCAGGGAAACACCCTACGAGCAGTACTTC. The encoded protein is CAASRETPYEQYF.

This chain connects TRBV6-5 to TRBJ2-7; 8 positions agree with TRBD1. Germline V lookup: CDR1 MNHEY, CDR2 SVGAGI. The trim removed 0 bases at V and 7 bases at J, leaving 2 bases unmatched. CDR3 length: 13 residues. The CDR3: CASSYSGQGEQYF. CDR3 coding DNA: TGTGCCAGCAGTTACTCCGGACAGGGAGAGCAGTACTTC.

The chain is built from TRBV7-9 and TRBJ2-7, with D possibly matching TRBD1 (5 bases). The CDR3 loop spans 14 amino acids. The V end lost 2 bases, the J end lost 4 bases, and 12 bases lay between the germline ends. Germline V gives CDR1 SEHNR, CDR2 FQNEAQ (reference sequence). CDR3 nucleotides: TGTGCCAGCAGCTTACAGGGCAACGCATACGAGCAGTACTTC. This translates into CASSLQGNAYEQYF.

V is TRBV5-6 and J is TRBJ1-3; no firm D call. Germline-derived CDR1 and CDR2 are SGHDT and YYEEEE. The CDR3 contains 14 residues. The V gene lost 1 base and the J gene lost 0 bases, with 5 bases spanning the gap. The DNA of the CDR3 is TGTGCCAGCAGCTTGAGATACTCTGGAAACACCATATATTTT. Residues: CASSLRYSGNTIYF.

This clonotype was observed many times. For the CDR3, the DNA is TGTGCCACCAGTGATCTCACCCGCGACAGGGTCGGCCAGCCCCAGCATTTT. It specifies CATSDLTRDRVGQPQHF. The V call is TRBV24-1, the J call TRBJ1-5; the match to TRBD1 covers 7 bases. J lost 7 bases, V lost 3 bases, and 14 bases had no gene match. The germline CDR1 and CDR2 sequences are KGHDR and SFDVKD. The CDR3 is 17 amino acids.

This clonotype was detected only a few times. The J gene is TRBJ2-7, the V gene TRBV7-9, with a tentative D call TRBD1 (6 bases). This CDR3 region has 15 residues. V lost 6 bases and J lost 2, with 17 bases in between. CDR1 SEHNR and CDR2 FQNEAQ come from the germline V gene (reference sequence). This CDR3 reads CASRPRQGSAYEQYF. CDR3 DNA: TGTGCCAGCAGACCAAGGCAGGGGTCAGCCTACGAGCAGTACTTC.

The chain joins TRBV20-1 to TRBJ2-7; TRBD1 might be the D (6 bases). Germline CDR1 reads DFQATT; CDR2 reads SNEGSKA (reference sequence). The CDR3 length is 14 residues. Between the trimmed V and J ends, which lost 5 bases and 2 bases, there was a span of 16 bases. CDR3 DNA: TGCAGTGCTCCGTTGGGACACCCTCCCTACGAGCAGTACTTC. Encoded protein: CSAPLGHPPYEQYF.

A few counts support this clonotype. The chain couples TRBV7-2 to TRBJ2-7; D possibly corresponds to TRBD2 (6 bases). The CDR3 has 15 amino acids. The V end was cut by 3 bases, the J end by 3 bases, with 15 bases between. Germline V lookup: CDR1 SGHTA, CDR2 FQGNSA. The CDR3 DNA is TGTGCCAGCAGCTTGGGGCTAGCGCCGGGCTACGAGCAGTACTTC. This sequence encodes CASSLGLAPGYEQYF.

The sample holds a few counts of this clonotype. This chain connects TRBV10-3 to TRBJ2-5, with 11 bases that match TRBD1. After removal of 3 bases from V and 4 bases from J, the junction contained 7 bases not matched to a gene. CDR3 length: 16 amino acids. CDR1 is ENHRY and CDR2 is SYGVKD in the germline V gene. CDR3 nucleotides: TGTGCCATCAGTGATTGGACAGGGGGCGTCGGAGAGACCCAGTACTTC. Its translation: CAISDWTGGVGETQYF.

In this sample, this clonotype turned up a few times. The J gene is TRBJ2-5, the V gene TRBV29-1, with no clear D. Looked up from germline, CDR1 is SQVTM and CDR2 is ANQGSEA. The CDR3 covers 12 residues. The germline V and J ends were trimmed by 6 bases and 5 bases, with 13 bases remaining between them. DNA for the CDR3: TGCAGCGTCGACTTTACCCGGGAGACCCAGTACTTC. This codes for CSVDFTRETQYF.

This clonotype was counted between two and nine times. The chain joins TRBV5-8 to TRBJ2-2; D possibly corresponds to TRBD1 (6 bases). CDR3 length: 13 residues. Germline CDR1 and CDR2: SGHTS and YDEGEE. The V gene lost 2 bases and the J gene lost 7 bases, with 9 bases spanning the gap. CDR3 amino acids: CASSFQGIGELFF. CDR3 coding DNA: TGTGCCAGCAGCTTCCAGGGGATCGGGGAGCTGTTTTTT. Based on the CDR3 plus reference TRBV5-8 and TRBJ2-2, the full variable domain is EAGVTQSPTHLIKTRGQQATLRCSPISGHTSVYWYQQALGLGLQFLLWYDEGEERNRGNFPPRFSGRQFPNYSSELNVNALELEDSALYLCASSFQGIGELFFGEGSRLTVL.

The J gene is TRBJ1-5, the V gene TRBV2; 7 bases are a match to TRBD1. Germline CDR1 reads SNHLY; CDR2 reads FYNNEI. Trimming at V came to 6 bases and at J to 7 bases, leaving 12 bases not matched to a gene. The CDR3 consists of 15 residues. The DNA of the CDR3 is TGTGCCAGCAGGGAGACAGGGTTTAGTGGGCAGCCCCAGCATTTT. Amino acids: CASRETGFSGQPQHF.

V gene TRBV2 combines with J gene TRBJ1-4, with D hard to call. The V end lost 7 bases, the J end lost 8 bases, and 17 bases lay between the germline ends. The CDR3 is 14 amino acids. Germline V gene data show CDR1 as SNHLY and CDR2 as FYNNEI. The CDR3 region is CASKRALGQEKLFF. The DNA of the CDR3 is TGTGCCAGCAAACGGGCCCTTGGTCAGGAAAAACTGTTTTTT.

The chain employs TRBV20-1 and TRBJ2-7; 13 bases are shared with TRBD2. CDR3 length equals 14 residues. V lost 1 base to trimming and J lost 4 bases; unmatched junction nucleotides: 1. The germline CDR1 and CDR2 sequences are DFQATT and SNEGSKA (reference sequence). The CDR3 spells CSARGLAGGYEQYF. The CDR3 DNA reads TGCAGTGCTAGAGGACTAGCGGGAGGATACGAGCAGTACTTC.

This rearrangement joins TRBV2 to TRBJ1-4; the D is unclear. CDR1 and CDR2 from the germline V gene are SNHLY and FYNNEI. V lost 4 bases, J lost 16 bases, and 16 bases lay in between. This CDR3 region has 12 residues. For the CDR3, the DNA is TGTGCCAGCAGTGCAATAGGAGGGTTTAGGTTTTTT. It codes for CASSAIGGFRFF.

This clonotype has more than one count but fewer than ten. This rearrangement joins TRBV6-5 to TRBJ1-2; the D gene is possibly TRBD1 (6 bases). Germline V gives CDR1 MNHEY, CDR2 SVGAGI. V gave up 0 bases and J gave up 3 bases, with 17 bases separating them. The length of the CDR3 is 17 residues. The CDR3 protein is CASSYSSTGGRDYGYTF. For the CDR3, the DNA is TGTGCCAGCAGTTACTCGTCGACAGGAGGGCGTGACTATGGCTACACCTTC.

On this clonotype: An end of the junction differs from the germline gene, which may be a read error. CDR3 DNA: TGTGCCAGCAGTGAGTCCGGGGGTGACTATGACTACACCTTC. This translates into CASSESGGDYDYTF. The rearrangement joins TRBV2 to TRBJ1-2; maybe TRBD1 (5 bases). The CDR3 contains 14 residues. CDR1 is SNHLY and CDR2 is FYNNEI in the germline V gene.

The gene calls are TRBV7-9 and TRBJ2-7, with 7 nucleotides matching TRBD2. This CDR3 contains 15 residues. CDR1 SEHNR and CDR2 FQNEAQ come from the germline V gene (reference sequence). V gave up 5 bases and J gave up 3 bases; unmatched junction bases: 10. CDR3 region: CASSNGGSESYEQYF. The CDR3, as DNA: TGTGCCAGCAGCAACGGGGGGTCGGAGAGCTACGAGCAGTACTTC.

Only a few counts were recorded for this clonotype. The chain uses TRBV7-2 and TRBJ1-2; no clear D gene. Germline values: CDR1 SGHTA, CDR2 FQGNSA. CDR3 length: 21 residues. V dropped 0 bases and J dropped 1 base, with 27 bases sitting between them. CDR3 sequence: CASSLAAGGLRVPPYNYGYTF. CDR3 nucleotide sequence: TGTGCCAGCAGCTTAGCGGCGGGCGGCCTCCGAGTTCCCCCGTATAACTATGGCTACACCTTC.

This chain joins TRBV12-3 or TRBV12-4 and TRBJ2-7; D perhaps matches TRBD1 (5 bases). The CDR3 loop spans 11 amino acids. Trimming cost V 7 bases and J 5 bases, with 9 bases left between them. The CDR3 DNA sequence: TGTGCCAGCACAGGGCTGGACGAGCAGTACTTC. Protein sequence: CASTGLDEQYF.

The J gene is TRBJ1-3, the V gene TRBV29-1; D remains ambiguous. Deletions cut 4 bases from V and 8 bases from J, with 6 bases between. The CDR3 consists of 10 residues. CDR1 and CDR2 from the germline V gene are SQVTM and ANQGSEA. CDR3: CSVGRDTIYF. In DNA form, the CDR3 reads TGCAGCGTTGGCCGGGACACCATATATTTT.

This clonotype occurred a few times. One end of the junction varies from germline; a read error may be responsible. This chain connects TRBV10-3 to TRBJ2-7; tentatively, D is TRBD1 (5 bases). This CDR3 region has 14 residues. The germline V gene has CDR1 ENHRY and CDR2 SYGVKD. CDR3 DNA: TGTGCCAGCAGTGGTCGACAGTCATCGTACGAGCAGTACTTC. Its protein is CASSGRQSSYEQYF.